The 20 T cell receptor beta chains in this list originate from one sample, sequenced in a study of T cell responses to AZD1222 COVID-19 vaccine. Sequencing used immunoSEQ multiplex PCR; TCRdb keeps in-frame clones, though not all of them. The repertoire holds more than 250,000 clones, about 92% seen once, with around 0.5% in the top ten. Sequences were derived from peripheral blood, sampled on day 0 of AZD1222 vaccination. The receptor source for this set is an adult in good health.

This clone was counted a few times. The genes are TRBV6-5 and TRBJ1-1; D gene unclear. The CDR3 covers 11 residues. Trimming pared 6 bases from V and 10 bases from J, leaving 12 bases between. Germline CDR1 is MNHEY and CDR2 is SVGAGI. CDR3 loop: CASSETFSAFF. CDR3 nucleotides: TGTGCCAGCAGCGAGACCTTTTCAGCTTTCTTT.

The J gene is TRBJ2-7, the V gene TRBV4-1; 7 bases map to TRBD2. Trimming at V came to 1 base and at J to 5 bases, leaving 8 bases not matched to a gene. Per the germline V gene, CDR1 is MGHRA and CDR2 is YSYEKL. The CDR3 is made up of 15 amino acids. The CDR3: CASSQGQAGSDEQYF. The CDR3 nucleotides are TGCGCCAGCAGCCAAGGGCAAGCGGGGAGCGACGAGCAGTACTTC.

The chain recombines TRBV19 with TRBJ1-5; tentative D call: TRBD1 (6 bases). V was clipped by 7 bases and J by 2 bases, with 15 bases between them. The CDR3 sequence is 15 residues long. Germline CDR1 is LNHDA and CDR2 is SQIVND (reference sequence). CDR3 protein: CASTSGAAGNQPQHF. CDR3 DNA sequence: TGTGCCAGTACCTCAGGGGCAGCGGGCAATCAGCCCCAGCATTTT.

CDR3 bases: TGTGCCACCAGATACGTCCGCGGTAGGGCGGGTGGTACCCTCCACTTT. The encoded protein is CATRYVRGRAGGTLHF. The chain joins TRBV24-1 to TRBJ1-6; D unresolved. Per germline, CDR1 KGHDR and CDR2 SFDVKD. Trimming removed 7 bases at V and 14 bases at J, with 26 bases between. This CDR3 region has 16 residues.

The chain is built from TRBV5-1 and TRBJ1-3; D is unclear. The germline V gene has CDR1 SGHRS and CDR2 YFSETQ. V was pared by 0 bases and J by 8 bases, with 12 bases between. The CDR3 is made up of 14 amino acids. CDR3 sequence (DNA): TGCGCCAGCAGCTTGGGGGCCGGAGAACACACCATATATTTT. Its protein is CASSLGAGEHTIYF.

This clone appeared once. V usage is TRBV7-9 and J usage is TRBJ1-4, with TRBD1 matching over 9 bases. The J segment lost 1 base and the V segment lost 5 bases, leaving 2 bases of the junction unmatched. The germline gives CDR1 SEHNR, CDR2 FQNEAQ (reference sequence). The CDR3 has 15 residues. CDR3 residues: CASSPGQGTNEKLFF. The CDR3, as DNA: TGTGCCAGCAGCCCGGGACAGGGAACTAATGAAAAACTGTTTTTT.

In this sample, this clone turned up a few times. The rearrangement joins TRBV2 to TRBJ2-1; D not certain. V was pared by 8 bases and J by 8 bases, with 13 bases between. Germline V CDR1 and CDR2: SNHLY, FYNNEI. This CDR3 has 12 residues. CDR3 nucleotide sequence: TGTGCCAGCTCCGTCTACTGGGATGAGCAGTTCTTC. Translating it yields CASSVYWDEQFF. Drawing the rest from reference TRBV2 and TRBJ2-1, the complete variable domain is EPEVTQTPSHQVTQMGQEVILRCVPISNHLYFYWYRQILGQKVEFLVSFYNNEISEKSEIFDDQFSVERPDGSNFTLKIRSTKLEDSAMYFCASSVYWDEQFFGPGTRLTVL.

This chain uses TRBV6-5 with TRBJ1-3; 7 positions agree with TRBD1. The V segment lost 6 bases and the J segment 6 bases; nucleotides outside the gene matches: 5. The CDR3 loop spans 13 amino acids. Germline CDR1 MNHEY, CDR2 SVGAGI. The CDR3 is CASRETGSNTIYF. In nucleotides, the CDR3 is TGTGCCAGCAGGGAGACAGGGTCAAACACCATATATTTT.

The V gene is TRBV7-8, the J gene TRBJ1-6; D is unresolved. In germline, CDR1 is SGHVS, CDR2 FQNEAQ. The germline V and J ends were trimmed by 5 bases and 7 bases, with 15 bases remaining between them. The CDR3 loop spans 15 amino acids. DNA for the CDR3: TGTGCCAGCAGCCTTGGAGGGTTTTTGAATTCACCCCTCCACTTT. It translates to CASSLGGFLNSPLHF.

The V gene is TRBV24-1, the J gene TRBJ2-2, with D uncertain. Trimming took 5 bases from V and 6 from J, leaving 12 bases between them. The CDR3 contains 14 residues. CDR1 and CDR2 from the germline V gene are KGHDR and SFDVKD. The CDR3, as DNA: TGTGCCACCAGTGGGGGATCGTTGGCCGGGGAGCTGTTTTTT. It codes for CATSGGSLAGELFF.

The J gene is TRBJ2-5, the V gene TRBV14; TRBD1 matches at 7 bases. The germline V gene has CDR1 SGHDN and CDR2 FVKESK. This CDR3 is 13 amino acids long. V lost 5 bases, J lost 3 bases, and 3 bases stayed unmatched. This CDR3 is CASSVTGEETQYF. The CDR3 nucleotides read TGTGCCAGCAGCGTAACAGGGGAAGAGACCCAGTACTTC.

The rearrangement links TRBV24-1 to TRBJ1-1; tentatively, D is TRBD1 (5 bases). Looked up from germline, CDR1 is KGHDR and CDR2 is SFDVKD. V was pared by 7 bases and J by 3 bases, with 11 bases between. CDR3 length: 13 amino acids. The CDR3 region is CATRDQGYTEAFF. The CDR3 bases are TGTGCCACCAGGGATCAGGGTTACACTGAAGCTTTCTTT.

The J gene is TRBJ2-2, the V gene TRBV2; D perhaps matches TRBD2 (7 bases). V was shortened by 10 bases and J by 6 bases, with 18 bases between the two germline ends. The V gene's germline CDR1 is SNHLY and CDR2 FYNNEI. The CDR3 consists of 14 residues. The CDR3 protein is CATTGGQFSGELFF. CDR3 bases: TGTGCCACCACGGGGGGCCAATTCTCCGGGGAGCTGTTTTTT.

V usage is TRBV19 and J usage is TRBJ2-7; maybe TRBD2 (5 bases). V lost 5 bases, J lost 2 bases, and 13 bases lay in between. Germline loops: CDR1 LNHDA, CDR2 SQIVND (reference sequence). The CDR3 length is 14 residues. CDR3 DNA: TGTGCCAGTAGTCCCTATACTAGTACCTACGAGCAGTACTTC. This translates into CASSPYTSTYEQYF.

The chain couples TRBV9 to TRBJ2-3; TRBD2 matches at 9 bases. The germline gives CDR1 SGDLS, CDR2 YYNGEE. The length of the CDR3 is 16 residues. The J segment lost 4 bases and the V segment lost 0 bases, leaving 6 bases of the junction unmatched. The CDR3, as DNA: TGTGCCAGCAGCGTAGTGACTAGCGGTTTTGCAGATACGCAGTATTTT. Protein product: CASSVVTSGFADTQYF.

This chain connects TRBV28 to TRBJ1-1; 9 positions match TRBD1. Germline CDR1 MDHEN, CDR2 SYDVKM. With 7 bases clipped from V and 0 bases from J, the junction kept 6 bases outside the gene matches. The CDR3 is made up of 15 amino acids. As DNA, the CDR3 is TGTGCCAGCATCCCGGACAGGGGTCTGAACACTGAAGCTTTCTTT. Protein: CASIPDRGLNTEAFF. Together with reference TRBV28 and TRBJ1-1, the CDR3 gives the full variable domain: DVKVTQSSRYLVKRTGEKVFLECVQDMDHENMFWYRQDPGLGLRLIYFSYDVKMKEKGDIPEGYSVSREKKERFSLILESASTNQTSMYLCASIPDRGLNTEAFFGQGTRLTVV.

The chain employs TRBV27 and TRBJ1-6; TRBD1 aligns across 8 bases. CDR1 is MNHEY and CDR2 is SMNVEV in the germline V gene (reference sequence). The CDR3 spans 13 residues. With V trimmed by 4 bases and J by 12 bases, 5 bases remained unmatched. CDR3 DNA: TGTGCCAGCAGTTCCCCCAGGGGGCTACCCCTCCACTTT. Translated, it gives CASSSPRGLPLHF.

The V call is TRBV25-1, the J call TRBJ2-3, with D perhaps matching TRBD1 (5 bases). The germline V and J ends were trimmed by 3 bases and 2 bases, with 15 bases remaining between them. Germline V gene sequence: CDR1 MGHDK, CDR2 SYGVNS. The CDR3 spans 16 residues. CDR3 in amino acids: CASSEAAGSHTDTQYF. In DNA, the CDR3 is TGTGCCAGCAGTGAGGCGGCAGGGTCACACACAGATACGCAGTATTTT.

This sequence joins TRBV19 and TRBJ2-1; D is ambiguous. The germline CDR1 and CDR2 sequences are LNHDA and SQIVND (reference sequence). V lost 7 bases and J lost 4, with 11 bases in between. This CDR3 contains 13 residues. CDR3 residues: CASNGPEYNEQFF. The CDR3, as DNA: TGTGCCAGTAACGGCCCGGAGTACAATGAGCAGTTCTTC. The entire variable domain, with the rest obtained from reference TRBV19 and TRBJ2-1, is as follows: DGGITQSPKYLFRKEGQNVTLSCEQNLNHDAMYWYRQDPGQGLRLIYYSQIVNDFQKGDIAEGYSVSREKKESFPLTVTSAQKNPTAFYLCASNGPEYNEQFFGPGTRLTVL.

The DNA for the CDR3 is TGTGCCAGTAGTATAGCCCGGACAGCGAACACCGGGGAGCTGTTTTTT. This sequence encodes CASSIARTANTGELFF. The rearrangement uses TRBV19 and TRBJ2-2; TRBD1 might be the D (6 bases). Trimming pared 1 base from V and 0 bases from J, leaving 9 bases between. CDR1 is LNHDA and CDR2 is SQIVND in the germline V gene (reference sequence). CDR3 length: 16 amino acids.